This TCR beta chain was identified in a study of blood T cell repertoires in COVID-19. Study background: Sites across the United States, Italy and Spain contributed samples from acute and convalescent COVID-19.

Individuals aged about 18 to 89 years were recruited from about two dozen US areas. Assignments of participants to cohorts depended upon their own reported clinical history. What the recovered Cohort 3 donors had was two negative PCRs, clearance, or symptom resolution. The table came from immunoSEQ multiplex PCR; TCRdb's copy has only in-frame clones and leaves some out. The sample holds 160,000 or so clones, approximately 80% seen once. Looked up from germline, CDR1 is MNHEY and CDR2 is SVGAGI. The CDR3 has 12 amino acids. Trimming took 8 bases from V and 6 from J; bases not matched to a gene: 4. The source is a woman aged 55-70 years who had recovered from COVID-19. The rearrangement uses TRBV6-5 and TRBJ1-2; 9 positions agree with TRBD1. Sequenced: PBMCs or T cells enriched from blood (not recorded which). CDR3 region: CASYRGRDGYTF. CDR3 coding DNA: TGTGCCAGCTACAGGGGGCGGGATGGCTACACCTTC.